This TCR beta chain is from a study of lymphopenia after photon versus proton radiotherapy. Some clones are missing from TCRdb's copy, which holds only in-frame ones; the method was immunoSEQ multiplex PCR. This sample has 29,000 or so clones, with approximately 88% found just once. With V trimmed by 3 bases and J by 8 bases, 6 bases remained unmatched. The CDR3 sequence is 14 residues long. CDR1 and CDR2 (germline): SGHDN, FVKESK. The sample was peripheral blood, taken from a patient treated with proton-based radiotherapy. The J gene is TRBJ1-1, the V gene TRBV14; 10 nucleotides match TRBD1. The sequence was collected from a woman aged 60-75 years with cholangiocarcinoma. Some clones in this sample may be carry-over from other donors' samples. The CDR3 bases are TGTGCCAGCAGCCACTCCGGGACAGGGGTAGAAGCTTTCTTT. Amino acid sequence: CASSHSGTGVEAFF.